The clone carrying this T cell receptor beta chain turned up a few times. Its target is unknown. The primer mix had 60 Vbeta and 13 Jbeta primers. Libraries were prepared by immunoSEQ multiplex PCR; TCRdb keeps only in-frame clonotypes and omits some of them. The data contain some 130,000 clones, around two thirds of them singletons. The V segment lost 5 bases and the J segment 6 bases; nucleotides outside the gene matches: 8. Germline CDR1 and CDR2: SGHTS and YDEGEE. The CDR3 extends over 14 amino acids. This record belongs to a study of cytomegalovirus exposure and HLA in healthy donors. Study-level information: About 200 million T cells yielded around 120 million unique TCR beta sequences in earlier analysis.

Study results and caveats: Rates of TCR association differed by HLA locus in a later analysis, with DRB1 highest and HLA-C lowest. Earlier analysis looked at TCR beta V segments, and most were productive about 87% or about 30% of the time.

Sequencing input: PBMCs. The gene calls are TRBV5-8 and TRBJ2-3; 8 bases are a match to TRBD2. The receptor was isolated from a woman in her 40s in good health and CMV-seronegative. The CDR3 loop reads CASREAGGADTQYF. Written as DNA, the CDR3 is TGTGCCAGCAGAGAGGCGGGGGGAGCTGATACGCAGTATTTT.